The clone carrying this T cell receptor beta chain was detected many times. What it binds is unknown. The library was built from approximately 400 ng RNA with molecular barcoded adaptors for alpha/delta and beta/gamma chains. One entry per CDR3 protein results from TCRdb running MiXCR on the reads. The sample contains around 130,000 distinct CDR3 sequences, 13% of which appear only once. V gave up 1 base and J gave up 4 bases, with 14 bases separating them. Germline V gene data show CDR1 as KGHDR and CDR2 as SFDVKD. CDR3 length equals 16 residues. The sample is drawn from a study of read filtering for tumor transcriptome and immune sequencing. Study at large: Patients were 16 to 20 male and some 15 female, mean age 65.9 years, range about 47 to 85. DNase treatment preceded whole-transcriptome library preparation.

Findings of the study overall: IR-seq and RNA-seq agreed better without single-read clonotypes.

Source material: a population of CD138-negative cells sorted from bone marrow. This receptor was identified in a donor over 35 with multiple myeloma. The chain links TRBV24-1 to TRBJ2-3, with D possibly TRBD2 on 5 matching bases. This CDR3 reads CATSDFGEGRADTQYF. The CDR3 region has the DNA TGTGCCACCAGTGATTTCGGTGAGGGCCGGGCAGATACGCAGTATTTT.